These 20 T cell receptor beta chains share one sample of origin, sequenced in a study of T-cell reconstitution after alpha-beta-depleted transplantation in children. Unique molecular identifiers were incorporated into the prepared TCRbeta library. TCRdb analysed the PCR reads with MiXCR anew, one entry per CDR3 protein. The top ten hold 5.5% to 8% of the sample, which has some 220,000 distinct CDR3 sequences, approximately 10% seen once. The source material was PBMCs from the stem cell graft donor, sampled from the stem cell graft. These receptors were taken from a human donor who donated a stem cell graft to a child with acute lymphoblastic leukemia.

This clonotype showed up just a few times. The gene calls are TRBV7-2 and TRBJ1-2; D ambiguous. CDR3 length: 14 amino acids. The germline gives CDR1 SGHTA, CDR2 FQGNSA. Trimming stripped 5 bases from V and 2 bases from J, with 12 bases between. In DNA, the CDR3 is TGTGCCAGCAGCCTGGCCTCGATAAACTATGGCTACACCTTC. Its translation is CASSLASINYGYTF. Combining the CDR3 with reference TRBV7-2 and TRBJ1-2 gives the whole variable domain GAGVSQSPSNKVTEKGKDVELRCDPISGHTALYWYRQSLGQGLEFLIYFQGNSAPDKSGLPSDRFSAERTGGSVSTLTIQRTQQEDSAVYLCASSLASINYGYTFGSGTRLTVV.

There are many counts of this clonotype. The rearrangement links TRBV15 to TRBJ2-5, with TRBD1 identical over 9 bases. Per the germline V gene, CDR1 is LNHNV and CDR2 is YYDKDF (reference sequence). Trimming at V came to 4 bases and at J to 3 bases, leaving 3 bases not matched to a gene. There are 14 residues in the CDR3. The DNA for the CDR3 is TGTGCCACCAGCACCTGGACAGGGGAAGAGACCCAGTACTTC. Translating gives CATSTWTGEETQYF.

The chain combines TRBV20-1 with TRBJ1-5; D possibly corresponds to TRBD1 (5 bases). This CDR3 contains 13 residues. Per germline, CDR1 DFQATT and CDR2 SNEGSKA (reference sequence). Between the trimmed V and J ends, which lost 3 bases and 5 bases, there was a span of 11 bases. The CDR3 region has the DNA TGCAGTGCTAGGTCGCAGGGCGATCAGCCCCAGCATTTT. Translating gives CSARSQGDQPQHF.

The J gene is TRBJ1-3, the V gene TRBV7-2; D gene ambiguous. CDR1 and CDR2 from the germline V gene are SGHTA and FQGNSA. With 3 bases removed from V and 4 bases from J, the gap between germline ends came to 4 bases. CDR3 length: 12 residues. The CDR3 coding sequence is TGTGCCAGCAGCTTTATCGGAAACACCATATATTTT. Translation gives CASSFIGNTIYF.

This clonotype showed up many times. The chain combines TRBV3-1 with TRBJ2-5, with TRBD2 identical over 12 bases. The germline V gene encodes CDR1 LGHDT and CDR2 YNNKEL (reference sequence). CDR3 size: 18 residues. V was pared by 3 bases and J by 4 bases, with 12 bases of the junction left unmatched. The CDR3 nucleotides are TGTGCCAGCAGCCACGTAAAGACTAGCGGGGGTCTTGGAGAGACCCAGTACTTC. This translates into CASSHVKTSGGLGETQYF.

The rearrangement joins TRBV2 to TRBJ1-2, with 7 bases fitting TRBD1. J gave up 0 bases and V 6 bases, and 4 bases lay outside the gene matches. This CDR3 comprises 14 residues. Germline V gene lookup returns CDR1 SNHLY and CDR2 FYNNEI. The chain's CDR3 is CASSAGGANYGYTF. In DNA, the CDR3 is TGTGCCAGCAGCGCAGGGGGAGCTAACTATGGCTACACCTTC.

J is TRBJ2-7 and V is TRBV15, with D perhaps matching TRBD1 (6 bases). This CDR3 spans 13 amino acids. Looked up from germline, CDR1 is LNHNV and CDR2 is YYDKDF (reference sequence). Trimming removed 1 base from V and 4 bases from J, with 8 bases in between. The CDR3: CATSRGQDYEQYF. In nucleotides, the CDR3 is TGTGCCACCAGCAGAGGACAGGATTACGAGCAGTACTTC. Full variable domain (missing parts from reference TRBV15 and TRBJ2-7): DAMVIQNPRYQVTQFGKPVTLSCSQTLNHNVMYWYQQKSSQAPKLLFHYYDKDFNNEADTPDNFQSRRPNTSFCFLDIRSPGLGDTAMYLCATSRGQDYEQYFGPGTRLTVT.

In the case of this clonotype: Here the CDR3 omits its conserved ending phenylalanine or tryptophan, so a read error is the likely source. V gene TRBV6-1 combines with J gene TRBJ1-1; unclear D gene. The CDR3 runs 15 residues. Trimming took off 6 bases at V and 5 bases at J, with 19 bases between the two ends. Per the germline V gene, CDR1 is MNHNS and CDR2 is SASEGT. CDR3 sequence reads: CASSGRGFARTEAFY. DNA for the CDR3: TGTGCCAGCAGCGGCCGGGGTTTCGCTAGGACTGAAGCTTTCTAT.

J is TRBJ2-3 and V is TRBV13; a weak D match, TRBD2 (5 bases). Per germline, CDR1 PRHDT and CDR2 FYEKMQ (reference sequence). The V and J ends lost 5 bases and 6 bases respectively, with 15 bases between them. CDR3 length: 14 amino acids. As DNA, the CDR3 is TGTGCCAGCAGCACTAGACGCCCGGCGGATACGCAGTATTTT. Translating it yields CASSTRRPADTQYF. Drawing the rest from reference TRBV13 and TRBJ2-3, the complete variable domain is AAGVIQSPRHLIKEKRETATLKCYPIPRHDTVYWYQQGPGQDPQFLISFYEKMQSDKGSIPDRFSAQQFSDYHSELNMSSLELGDSALYFCASSTRRPADTQYFGPGTRLTVL.

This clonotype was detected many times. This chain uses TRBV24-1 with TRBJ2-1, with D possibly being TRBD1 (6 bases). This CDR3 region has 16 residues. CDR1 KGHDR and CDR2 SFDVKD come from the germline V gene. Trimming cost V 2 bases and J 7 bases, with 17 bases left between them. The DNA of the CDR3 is TGTGCCACCAGTGATTCTGGCACAGGGAATCTGAATGAGCAGTTCTTC. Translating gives CATSDSGTGNLNEQFF.

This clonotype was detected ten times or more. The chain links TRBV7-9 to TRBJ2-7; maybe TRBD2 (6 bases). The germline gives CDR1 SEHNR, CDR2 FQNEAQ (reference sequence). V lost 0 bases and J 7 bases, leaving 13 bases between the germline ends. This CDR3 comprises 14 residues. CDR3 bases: TGTGCCAGCAGCTTAGCCGGACCAGGGAGGGAGCAGTACTTC. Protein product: CASSLAGPGREQYF. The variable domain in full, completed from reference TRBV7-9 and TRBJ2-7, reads DTGVSQNPRHKITKRGQNVTFRCDPISEHNRLYWYRQTLGQGPEFLTYFQNEAQLEKSRLLSDRFSAERPKGSFSTLEIQRTEQGDSAMYLCASSLAGPGREQYFGPGTRLTVT.

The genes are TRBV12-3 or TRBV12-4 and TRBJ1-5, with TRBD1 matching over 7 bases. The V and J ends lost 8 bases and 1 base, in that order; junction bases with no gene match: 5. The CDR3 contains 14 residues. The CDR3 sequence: CASGQGQSNQPQHF. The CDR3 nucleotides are TGTGCCAGCGGTCAGGGACAGAGCAATCAGCCCCAGCATTTT.

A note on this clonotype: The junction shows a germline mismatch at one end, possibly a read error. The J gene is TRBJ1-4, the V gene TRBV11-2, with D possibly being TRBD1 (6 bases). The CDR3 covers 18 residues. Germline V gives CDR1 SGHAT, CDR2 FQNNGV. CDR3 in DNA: TGTGCCAGCAGCCCCGGACAGCTCCTAGTTGCAACTAATGAAAAACTGTATTTT. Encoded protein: CASSPGQLLVATNEKLYF.

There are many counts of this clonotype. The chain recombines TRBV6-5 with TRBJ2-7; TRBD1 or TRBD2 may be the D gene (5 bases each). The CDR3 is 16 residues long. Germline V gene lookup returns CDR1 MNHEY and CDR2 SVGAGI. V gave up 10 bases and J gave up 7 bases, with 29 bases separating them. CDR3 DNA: TGTGCCACCATGGGGGTTCGGGGTTTGAATGCGTGGGAGCAGTACTTC. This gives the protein CATMGVRGLNAWEQYF.

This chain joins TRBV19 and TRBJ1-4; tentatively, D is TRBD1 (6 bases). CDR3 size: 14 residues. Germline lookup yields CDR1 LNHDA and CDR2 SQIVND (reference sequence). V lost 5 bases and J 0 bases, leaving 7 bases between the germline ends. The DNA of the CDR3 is TGTGCCAGTAGTTGGACAGCAACTAATGAAAAACTGTTTTTT. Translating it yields CASSWTATNEKLFF.

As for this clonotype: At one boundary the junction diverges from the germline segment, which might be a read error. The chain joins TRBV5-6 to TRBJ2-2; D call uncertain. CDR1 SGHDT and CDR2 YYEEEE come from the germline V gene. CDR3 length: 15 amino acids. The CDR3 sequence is CASNLWWVNTGELFF. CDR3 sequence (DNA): TGTGCCAGCAACTTGTGGTGGGTAAACACCGGGGAGCTGTTTTTT. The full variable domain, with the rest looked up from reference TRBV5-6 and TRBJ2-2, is DAGVTQSPTHLIKTRGQQVTLRCSPKSGHDTVSWYQQALGQGPQFIFQYYEEEERQRGNFPDRFSGHQFPNYSSELNVNALLLGDSALYLCASNLWWVNTGELFFGEGSRLTVL.

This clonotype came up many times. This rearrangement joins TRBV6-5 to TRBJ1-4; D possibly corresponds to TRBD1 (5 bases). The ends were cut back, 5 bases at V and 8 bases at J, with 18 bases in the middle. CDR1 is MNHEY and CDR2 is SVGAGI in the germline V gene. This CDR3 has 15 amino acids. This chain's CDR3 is CASSPPGQGGEKLFF. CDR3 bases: TGTGCCAGCAGTCCCCCGGGGCAGGGAGGCGAAAAACTGTTTTTT.

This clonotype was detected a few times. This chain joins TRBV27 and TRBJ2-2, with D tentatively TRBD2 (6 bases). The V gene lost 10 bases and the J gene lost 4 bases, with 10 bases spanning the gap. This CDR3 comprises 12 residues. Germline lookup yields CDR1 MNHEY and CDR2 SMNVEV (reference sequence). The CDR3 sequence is CATLGSTGELFF. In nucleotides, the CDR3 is TGTGCCACCCTCGGGAGCACCGGGGAGCTGTTTTTT.

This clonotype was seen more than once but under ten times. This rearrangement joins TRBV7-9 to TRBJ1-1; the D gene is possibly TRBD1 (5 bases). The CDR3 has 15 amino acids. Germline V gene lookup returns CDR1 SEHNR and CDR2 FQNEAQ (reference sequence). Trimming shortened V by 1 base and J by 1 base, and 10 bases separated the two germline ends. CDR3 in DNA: TGTGCCAGCAGCTTAGTCGGGGGTTCGAACACTGAAGCTTTCTTT. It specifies CASSLVGGSNTEAFF.

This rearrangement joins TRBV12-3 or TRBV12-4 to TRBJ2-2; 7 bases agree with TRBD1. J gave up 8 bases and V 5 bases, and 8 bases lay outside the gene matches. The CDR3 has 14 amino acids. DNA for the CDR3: TGTGCCAGCAGTGTAGGACAGGAGCCAGGGGAGCTGTTTTTT. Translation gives CASSVGQEPGELFF.